The clone carrying this T cell receptor (beta chain) was observed a few times. What it recognizes is unknown. The data were taken from a study of cytomegalovirus exposure and HLA in healthy donors. The study, taken as a whole, reports: The study listed 164 cytomegalovirus-associated TCR beta chains. An assumption of roughly uniform sequencing depth across donors underlay the presence/absence analyses.

Researchers ran the PCR with 60 Vbeta and 13 Jbeta primers. Methods used by the authors: In a later analysis, the count reached 82 million or so unique TCR beta chains, with 9 million to 11 million shared. The data were produced by immunoSEQ multiplex PCR, yet TCRdb's version contains in-frame clones alone and is incomplete. V and J calls and clone size come straight from that table; D and trimming were deduced from the DNA. The sample yields 95,000 to 100,000 clones, approximately 76% seen once. CDR3 length: 12 amino acids. V was shortened by 8 bases and J by 5 bases, with 12 bases between the two germline ends. Germline CDR1 SNHLY, CDR2 FYNNEI.

The TCR was taken from a man between 40 and 49 years old in good health and CMV-seronegative. The specimen sequenced was PBMCs. The genes are TRBV2 and TRBJ1-2; tentative D call: TRBD1 (5 bases). Written as DNA, the CDR3 is TGTGCCAGCTCGGGGGTAGGGTATGGCTACACCTTC. It is translated as CASSGVGYGYTF.